The following is a T cell receptor beta chain sequence with its context. The data are from a study of control samples from healthy donors and cancer patients. V lost 1 base to trimming and J lost 3 bases, with 3 bases between them. Looked up from germline, CDR1 is SGHAT and CDR2 is FQNNGV. The CDR3 is 12 amino acids. Here immunoSEQ multiplex PCR was the method, and the copy in TCRdb shows in-frame clones only, minus some. The sample has around 94,000 clones, 93% seen once; the top ten hold about 1.5%. The TCR was taken from a woman aged 25-40 years in good health. The chain carries TRBV11-2 and TRBJ1-2, with no clear D. The sequencing input was blood. CDR3: CASSLGDYGYTF. In nucleotides, the CDR3 is TGTGCCAGCAGCTTAGGGGACTATGGCTACACCTTC.